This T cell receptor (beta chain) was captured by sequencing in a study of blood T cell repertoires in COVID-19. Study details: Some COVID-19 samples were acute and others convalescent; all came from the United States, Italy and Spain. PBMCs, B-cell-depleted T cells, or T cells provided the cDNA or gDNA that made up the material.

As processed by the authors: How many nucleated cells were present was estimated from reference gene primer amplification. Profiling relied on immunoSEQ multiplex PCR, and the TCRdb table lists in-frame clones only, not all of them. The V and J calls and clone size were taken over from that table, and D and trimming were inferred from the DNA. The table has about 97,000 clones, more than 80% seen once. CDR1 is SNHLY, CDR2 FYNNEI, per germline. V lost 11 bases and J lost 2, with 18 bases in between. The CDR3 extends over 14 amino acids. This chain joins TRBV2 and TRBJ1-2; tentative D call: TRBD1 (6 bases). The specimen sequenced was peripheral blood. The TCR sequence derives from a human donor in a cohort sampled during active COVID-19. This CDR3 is CASREGVLNYGYTF. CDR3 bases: TGTGCCTCCCGGGAGGGGGTTTTGAACTATGGCTACACCTTC.